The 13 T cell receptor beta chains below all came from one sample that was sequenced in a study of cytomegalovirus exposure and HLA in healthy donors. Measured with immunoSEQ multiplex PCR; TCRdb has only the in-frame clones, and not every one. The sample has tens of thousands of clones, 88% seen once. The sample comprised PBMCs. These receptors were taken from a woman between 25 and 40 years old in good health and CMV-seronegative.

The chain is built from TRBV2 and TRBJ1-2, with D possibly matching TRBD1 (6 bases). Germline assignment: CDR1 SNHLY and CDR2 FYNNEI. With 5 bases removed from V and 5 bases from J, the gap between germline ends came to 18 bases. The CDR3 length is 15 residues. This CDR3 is CASSLTGLTEYGYTF. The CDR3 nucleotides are TGTGCCAGCAGTCTGACAGGATTGACCGAGTATGGCTACACCTTC.

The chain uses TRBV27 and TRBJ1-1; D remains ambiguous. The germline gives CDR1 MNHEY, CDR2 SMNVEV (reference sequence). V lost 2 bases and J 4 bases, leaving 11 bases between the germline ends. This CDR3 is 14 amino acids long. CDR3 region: CASSLRGYGTEAFF. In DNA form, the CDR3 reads TGTGCCAGCAGTTTACGGGGTTACGGCACTGAAGCTTTCTTT.

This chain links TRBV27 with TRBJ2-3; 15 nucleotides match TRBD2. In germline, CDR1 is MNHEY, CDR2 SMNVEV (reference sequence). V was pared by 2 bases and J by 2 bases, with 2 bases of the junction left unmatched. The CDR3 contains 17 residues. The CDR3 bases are TGTGCCAGCAGTTTAGGGACTAGCGGGAGGCCCACAGATACGCAGTATTTT. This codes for CASSLGTSGRPTDTQYF.

For the CDR3, the DNA is TGTGCCAGCAGTTTAACCCAAGGGCAGGGGGGCTATGGCTACACCTTC. Amino acid sequence: CASSLTQGQGGYGYTF. V gene TRBV6-5 combines with J gene TRBJ1-2, with TRBD1 matching 7 bases. The CDR3 has 16 amino acids. Germline V gives CDR1 MNHEY, CDR2 SVGAGI. J lost 4 bases, V lost 4 bases, and 12 bases had no gene match.

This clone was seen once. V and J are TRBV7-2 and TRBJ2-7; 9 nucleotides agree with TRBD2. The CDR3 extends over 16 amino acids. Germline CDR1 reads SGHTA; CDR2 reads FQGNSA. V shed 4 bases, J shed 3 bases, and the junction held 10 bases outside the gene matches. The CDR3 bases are TGTGCCAGCAGCTCCTCTAGCGGGGAAGGGAGCTACGAGCAGTACTTC. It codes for CASSSSSGEGSYEQYF.

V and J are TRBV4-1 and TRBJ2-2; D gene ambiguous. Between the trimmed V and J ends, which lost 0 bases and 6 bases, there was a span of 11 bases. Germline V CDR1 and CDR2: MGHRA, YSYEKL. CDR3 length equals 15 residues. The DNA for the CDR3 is TGCGCCAGCAGCCAAGAAGGCAACGGAGCCGGGGAGCTGTTTTTT. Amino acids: CASSQEGNGAGELFF.

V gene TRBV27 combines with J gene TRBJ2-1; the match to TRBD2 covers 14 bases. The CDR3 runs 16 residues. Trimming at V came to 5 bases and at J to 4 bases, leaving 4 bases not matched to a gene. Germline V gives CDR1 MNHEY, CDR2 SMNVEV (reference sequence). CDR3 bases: TGTGCCAGCAGTCCGCGGACTAGCGGGAGGTACAATGAGCAGTTCTTC. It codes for CASSPRTSGRYNEQFF.

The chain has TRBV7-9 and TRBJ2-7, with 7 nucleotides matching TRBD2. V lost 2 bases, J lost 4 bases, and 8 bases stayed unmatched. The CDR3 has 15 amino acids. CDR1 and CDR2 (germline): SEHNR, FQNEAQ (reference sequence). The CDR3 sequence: CASSLTPGGGYEQYF. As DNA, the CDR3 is TGTGCCAGCAGCTTAACACCGGGAGGTGGATACGAGCAGTACTTC.

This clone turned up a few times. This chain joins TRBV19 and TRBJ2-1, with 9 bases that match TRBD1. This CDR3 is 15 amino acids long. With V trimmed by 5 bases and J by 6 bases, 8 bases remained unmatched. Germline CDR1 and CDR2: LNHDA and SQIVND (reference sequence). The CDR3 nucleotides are TGTGCCAGTAGTCCGGGACAGGGAAGGGGCAATGAGCAGTTCTTC. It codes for CASSPGQGRGNEQFF.

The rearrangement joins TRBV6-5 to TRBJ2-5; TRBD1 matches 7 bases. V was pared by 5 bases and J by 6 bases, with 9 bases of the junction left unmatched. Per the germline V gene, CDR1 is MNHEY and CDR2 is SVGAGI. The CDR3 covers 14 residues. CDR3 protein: CASSGPQGEKTQYF. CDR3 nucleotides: TGTGCCAGCAGTGGACCGCAGGGGGAAAAGACCCAGTACTTC.

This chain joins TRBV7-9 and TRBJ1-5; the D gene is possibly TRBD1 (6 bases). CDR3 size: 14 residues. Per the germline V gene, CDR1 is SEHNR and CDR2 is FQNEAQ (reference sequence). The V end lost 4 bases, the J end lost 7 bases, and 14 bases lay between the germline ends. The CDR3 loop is CASSSTGILQPQHF. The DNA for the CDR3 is TGTGCCAGCAGCTCCACAGGGATCCTCCAGCCCCAGCATTTT.

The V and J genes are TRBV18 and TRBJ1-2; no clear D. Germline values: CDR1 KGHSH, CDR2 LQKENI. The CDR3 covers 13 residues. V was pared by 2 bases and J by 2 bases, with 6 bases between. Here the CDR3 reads CASSPERNYGYTF. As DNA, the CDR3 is TGTGCCAGCTCACCAGAACGGAACTATGGCTACACCTTC.

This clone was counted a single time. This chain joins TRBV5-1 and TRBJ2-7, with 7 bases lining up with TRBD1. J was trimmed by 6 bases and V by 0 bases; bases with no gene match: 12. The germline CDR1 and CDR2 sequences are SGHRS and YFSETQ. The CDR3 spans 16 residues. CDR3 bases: TGCGCCAGCAGCTTGGCCTTTACAGGGGTGGTGGGCGAGCAGTACTTC. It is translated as CASSLAFTGVVGEQYF.